What follows is one T cell receptor beta chain and its context. The record originates from a study of blood T cell repertoires in COVID-19. Looking at the study overall: Specimens from acute and convalescent COVID-19 originated in the United States, Italy and Spain. T cells, B-cell-depleted T cells, or PBMCs supplied cDNA or gDNA.

The germline V gene encodes CDR1 MDHEN and CDR2 SYDVKM. V lost 6 bases to trimming and J lost 6 bases; unmatched junction nucleotides: 8. The CDR3 is 13 amino acids. Seattle researchers signed up patients amid active infection and tracked them longitudinally. In the original processing: Amplification of reference gene primers provided the estimated nucleated cell counts. Some clones are missing from TCRdb's copy, which holds only in-frame ones; the method was immunoSEQ multiplex PCR. V and J calls and clone size are those listed in that table; D and trimming were worked out from the DNA. The top ten clones hold around 9.9% of a sample with around 200,000 clones, 86% of them seen once.

The specimen was peripheral blood. V is TRBV28 and J is TRBJ2-7; 7 positions match TRBD1. This TCR was recovered from a woman aged 55 to 70 with COVID-19, enrolled during active disease. The CDR3 nucleotides are TGTGCCAGCAGGCTGACAGGGTCTAGCGAGCAGTACTTC. Its protein product is CASRLTGSSEQYF.